The 28 T cell receptor beta chains below come from one sample, sequenced in a study of beta chain features in type 1 diabetes. Sequenced material consisted of expressed TCRB transcripts (all of the isolated RNA was reverse transcribed). Assay used: immunoSEQ multiplex PCR; TCRdb lists only in-frame clones, some missing. Of some 250,000 clones listed, approximately 11% were seen once; the top ten hold 0.017%. Study-level results: All four CD4+ subsets from Type 1 diabetes patients carried moderately but significantly shorter TCRB CDR3s.

The antigens for these receptors are not known. The material sequenced was naive CD4+ T cells from blood. The source of these receptors is a man younger than 40 with type 1 diabetes.

The rearrangement uses TRBV7-2 and TRBJ1-1; D possibly corresponds to TRBD1 (5 bases). In germline, CDR1 is SGHTA, CDR2 FQGNSA. The CDR3 has 14 residues. The V and J ends lost 3 bases and 0 bases respectively, with 8 bases between them. The CDR3 loop is CASSFGRVNTEAFF. In DNA, the CDR3 is TGTGCCAGCAGCTTTGGCAGGGTGAACACTGAAGCTTTCTTT.

This clone was found a few times. This chain uses TRBV5-1 with TRBJ2-7; 9 bases align to TRBD1. The J segment lost 3 bases and the V segment lost 3 bases, leaving 4 bases of the junction unmatched. From germline, CDR1 is SGHRS and CDR2 YFSETQ. The CDR3 consists of 14 residues. CDR3 in DNA: TGCGCCAGCAGCTCCACAGGGGGCGTCTACGAGCAGTACTTC. Amino acids: CASSSTGGVYEQYF.

The rearrangement joins TRBV30 to TRBJ2-1; possible D gene TRBD2, 7 bases. CDR1 GTSNPN and CDR2 SVGIG come from the germline V gene (reference sequence). Trimming removed 4 bases from V and 5 bases from J, with 18 bases in between. This CDR3 region has 15 residues. The CDR3 sequence: CAWTGDTSVHNEQFF. CDR3 in DNA: TGTGCCTGGACGGGGGACACTAGCGTCCACAATGAGCAGTTCTTC.

V gene TRBV9 combines with J gene TRBJ2-7; 8 bases fit TRBD1. Germline CDR1 reads SGDLS; CDR2 reads YYNGEE. This CDR3 spans 14 amino acids. V dropped 3 bases and J dropped 4; count of bases not matched to a gene: 6. For the CDR3, the DNA is TGTGCCAGCAGCGCCGGGACAGGAGAATACGAGCAGTACTTC. Amino acid sequence: CASSAGTGEYEQYF.

This clone was picked up a small number of times. The V call is TRBV29-1, the J call TRBJ2-1, with TRBD2 identical over 12 bases. The V gene end was trimmed by 3 bases and the J gene end by 2 bases; junction bases not matched to a gene: 8. Germline V gene lookup returns CDR1 SQVTM and CDR2 ANQGSEA. The CDR3 contains 17 residues. The CDR3 reads CSVEEASGGATYNEQFF. In DNA form, the CDR3 reads TGCAGCGTTGAGGAGGCTAGCGGGGGGGCAACCTACAATGAGCAGTTCTTC.

This chain uses TRBV18 with TRBJ2-1; unclear D gene. V was shortened by 6 bases and J by 5 bases, with 5 bases between the two germline ends. Germline CDR1 and CDR2: KGHSH and LQKENI. There are 11 residues in the CDR3. Here the CDR3 reads CASSPDNEQFF. The CDR3, as DNA: TGTGCCAGCTCTCCCGACAATGAGCAGTTCTTC.

The chain recombines TRBV10-3 with TRBJ2-1; tentatively, D is TRBD2 (5 bases). V lost 7 bases and J lost 7, with 20 bases in between. The CDR3 sequence is 15 residues long. In germline, CDR1 is ENHRY, CDR2 SYGVKD. The CDR3: CAINRRASSRNEQFF. In nucleotides, the CDR3 is TGTGCCATCAATAGAAGGGCTAGCTCCCGGAATGAGCAGTTCTTC.

The CDR3 loop is CASSLASGSSYNEQFF. The CDR3 DNA reads TGCGCCAGCAGCTTGGCCAGCGGAAGCTCCTACAATGAGCAGTTCTTC. The chain recombines TRBV5-1 with TRBJ2-1; the D gene is possibly TRBD2 (5 bases). Trimming took 0 bases from V and 0 from J, leaving 10 bases between them. The CDR3 has 16 amino acids. CDR1 and CDR2 (germline): SGHRS, YFSETQ.

The V and J genes are TRBV9 and TRBJ1-5; D not resolved. Germline CDR1 SGDLS, CDR2 YYNGEE. V was shortened by 0 bases and J by 9 bases, with 13 bases between the two germline ends. The CDR3 has 14 amino acids. In nucleotides, the CDR3 is TGTGCCAGCAGCGTAGAGGTTAGCGGTCGGCCCCAGCATTTT. It encodes CASSVEVSGRPQHF.

The chain uses TRBV5-6 and TRBJ1-2; 7 bases agree with TRBD1. Unmatched junction bases numbered 4, after V lost 0 bases and J lost 8 bases. Per germline, CDR1 SGHDT and CDR2 YYEEEE. The CDR3 has 13 amino acids. The CDR3 coding sequence is TGTGCCAGCAGCTTGGGTCAGGGGGGAGGCTACACCTTC. The encoded protein is CASSLGQGGGYTF.

This clone was counted a few times. The chain combines TRBV4-1 with TRBJ1-2; D may be TRBD1 (6 bases). CDR3 length equals 14 residues. V lost 1 base to trimming and J lost 4 bases, with 10 bases between them. Germline V CDR1 and CDR2: MGHRA, YSYEKL. The DNA for the CDR3 is TGCGCCAGCAGCCAAGTAGGACAGCGCTATGGCTACACCTTC. Amino acid sequence: CASSQVGQRYGYTF.

This clone occurred a few times. The V call is TRBV5-1, the J call TRBJ1-2; perhaps TRBD1 as D (5 bases). CDR1 is SGHRS and CDR2 is YFSETQ in the germline V gene. This CDR3 is built from 15 residues. The ends were cut back, 0 bases at V and 2 bases at J, with 11 bases in the middle. The chain's CDR3 is CASSLAPGSNYGYTF. The CDR3 bases are TGCGCCAGCAGCTTGGCCCCAGGGTCCAACTATGGCTACACCTTC.

This rearrangement joins TRBV11-2 to TRBJ2-1; 7 nucleotides line up with TRBD2. After removal of 2 bases from V and 6 bases from J, the junction contained 7 bases not matched to a gene. This CDR3 region has 15 residues. Germline CDR1 reads SGHAT; CDR2 reads FQNNGV. The CDR3: CASSLTGLVSNEQFF. The CDR3 DNA sequence: TGTGCCAGCAGCTTAACAGGACTAGTATCCAATGAGCAGTTCTTC.

This clone was detected only a few times. V usage is TRBV7-9 and J usage is TRBJ2-7; the D gene is possibly TRBD2 (6 bases). The CDR3 runs 14 residues. V lost 4 bases and J lost 6, with 16 bases in between. CDR1 SEHNR and CDR2 FQNEAQ come from the germline V gene (reference sequence). Here the CDR3 reads CASSSRGPGGEQYF. DNA of the CDR3: TGTGCCAGCAGCTCGAGGGGCCCCGGGGGCGAGCAGTACTTC.

This clone was detected a few times. The chain employs TRBV15 and TRBJ2-7, with TRBD1 matching over 9 bases. With 5 bases clipped from V and 7 bases from J, the junction kept 9 bases outside the gene matches. This CDR3 region has 14 residues. Germline V gene lookup returns CDR1 LNHNV and CDR2 YYDKDF (reference sequence). CDR3 in amino acids: CATSYRRQGGEQYF. Written as DNA, the CDR3 is TGTGCCACCAGCTACCGAAGACAGGGGGGGGAGCAGTACTTC.

J is TRBJ2-7 and V is TRBV7-2; 8 positions match TRBD1. Germline V gives CDR1 SGHTA, CDR2 FQGNSA. With V trimmed by 3 bases and J by 3 bases, 4 bases remained unmatched. The CDR3 consists of 14 residues. As DNA, the CDR3 is TGTGCCAGCAGCTTCGGGACAGGACACTACGAGCAGTACTTC. Translating it yields CASSFGTGHYEQYF.

Details on this clone: This sample includes further DNA sequences coding for the same CDR3. This sequence joins TRBV5-1 and TRBJ2-5; D perhaps matches TRBD2 (5 bases). V lost 3 bases to trimming and J lost 4 bases, with 10 bases between them. Looked up from germline, CDR1 is SGHRS and CDR2 is YFSETQ. This CDR3 contains 13 residues. CDR3 nucleotides: TGCGCCAGCAGCTCGCCAGGAGGAGAGACCCAGTACTTC. This codes for CASSSPGGETQYF.

In the case of this clone: Other DNA sequences in the same sample also yield this CDR3. The genes are TRBV18 and TRBJ2-7; 9 bases align to TRBD1. The length of the CDR3 is 15 residues. V trimming: 1 base; J trimming: 4 bases; junction bases outside the gene matches: 5. Germline values: CDR1 KGHSH, CDR2 LQKENI. CDR3 nucleotides: TGTGCCAGCTCACCACGGGGACAGGGAAGTTACGAGCAGTACTTC. Protein: CASSPRGQGSYEQYF.

The chain couples TRBV7-3 to TRBJ2-7, with 11 positions matching TRBD1. Germline lookup yields CDR1 SGHTA and CDR2 FQGTGA. Trimming took 2 bases from V and 7 from J; bases not matched to a gene: 13. CDR3 length: 17 residues. CDR3 in amino acids: CASSLVWLDRGPGEQYF. In DNA, the CDR3 is TGTGCCAGCAGCTTAGTTTGGTTGGACAGGGGGCCGGGGGAGCAGTACTTC. The complete variable domain, with remaining parts taken from reference TRBV7-3 and TRBJ2-7, reads GAGVSQTPSNKVTEKGKYVELRCDPISGHTALYWYRQSLGQGPEFLIYFQGTGAADDSGLPNDRFFAVRPEGSVSTLKIQRTERGDSAVYLCASSLVWLDRGPGEQYFGPGTRLTVT.

The rearrangement uses TRBV7-9 and TRBJ1-1; 10 nucleotides match TRBD1. Trimming at V came to 4 bases and at J to 5 bases, leaving 4 bases not matched to a gene. The CDR3 consists of 14 residues. Per germline, CDR1 SEHNR and CDR2 FQNEAQ (reference sequence). The CDR3 loop is CASSSGGQGTEAFF. CDR3 coding DNA: TGTGCCAGCAGCTCGGGGGGACAGGGGACTGAAGCTTTCTTT.

This clone was recorded a few times. This rearrangement joins TRBV27 to TRBJ1-1, with TRBD1 as a possible D gene (5 bases). Germline values: CDR1 MNHEY, CDR2 SMNVEV (reference sequence). The CDR3 runs to 15 residues. V dropped 4 bases and J dropped 0 bases, with 12 bases sitting between them. CDR3 in DNA: TGTGCCAGCAGTTCGCGGGGACGGCTGAACACTGAAGCTTTCTTT. Residues: CASSSRGRLNTEAFF.

The chain recombines TRBV11-2 with TRBJ2-1; 11 bases are a match to TRBD1. The J segment lost 5 bases and the V segment lost 1 base, leaving 4 bases of the junction unmatched. CDR1 SGHAT and CDR2 FQNNGV come from the germline V gene. This CDR3 comprises 16 residues. This CDR3 reads CASSLGGTGGNNEQFF. CDR3 nucleotides: TGTGCCAGCAGCTTAGGGGGGACAGGGGGAAACAATGAGCAGTTCTTC.

The chain couples TRBV7-2 to TRBJ2-5; a possible D gene is TRBD2 (6 bases). The V gene's germline CDR1 is SGHTA and CDR2 FQGNSA. This CDR3 has 15 residues. V gave up 3 bases and J gave up 4 bases, with 15 bases separating them. CDR3 sequence (DNA): TGTGCCAGCAGCTTTAGACGGGGGATTGGAGAGACCCAGTACTTC. Translating gives CASSFRRGIGETQYF.

This clone was recorded a few times. The V gene is TRBV11-2, the J gene TRBJ2-7, with a tentative D call TRBD1 (5 bases). V lost 6 bases, J lost 9 bases, and 9 bases lay in between. The CDR3 extends over 10 amino acids. Germline lookup yields CDR1 SGHAT and CDR2 FQNNGV. CDR3 in amino acids: CASSQGVQYF. The CDR3 bases are TGTGCCAGCAGTCAAGGGGTGCAGTACTTC. Combining the CDR3 with reference TRBV11-2 and TRBJ2-7 gives the whole variable domain EAGVAQSPRYKIIEKRQSVAFWCNPISGHATLYWYQQILGQGPKLLIQFQNNGVVDDSQLPKDRFSAERLKGVDSTLKIQPAKLEDSAVYLCASSQGVQYFGPGTRLTVT.

Here the CDR3 DNA reads TGTGCCAGCAGTGGCCCAAGGGGGAGAAAATACAATGAGCAGTTCTTC. This gives the protein CASSGPRGRKYNEQFF. The chain recombines TRBV25-1 with TRBJ2-1; TRBD1 is a possible D gene (6 bases). The germline V gene encodes CDR1 MGHDK and CDR2 SYGVNS. V dropped 4 bases and J dropped 4 bases, with 17 bases sitting between them. CDR3 length: 16 amino acids.

This clone was counted only a few times. This chain uses TRBV27 with TRBJ1-1; D not certain. V gave up 2 bases and J gave up 7 bases, with 11 bases separating them. This CDR3 contains 13 residues. Germline V CDR1 and CDR2: MNHEY, SMNVEV (reference sequence). This CDR3 reads CASSLGRRGEAFF. The CDR3, as DNA: TGTGCCAGCAGTTTAGGGCGGCGGGGTGAAGCTTTCTTT.

In DNA form, the CDR3 reads TGTGCCAGCAGCGATGGACCCCTGACTAGCGGGGGAGAGACCCAGTACTTC. Translated: CASSDGPLTSGGETQYF. The V call is TRBV9, the J call TRBJ2-5; 12 nucleotides line up with TRBD2. The junction had 10 bases not matched to a gene; V was cut back by 3 bases and J by 4 bases. This CDR3 is built from 17 residues. CDR1 and CDR2 from the germline V gene are SGDLS and YYNGEE.

This clone was observed a handful of times. V and J are TRBV5-1 and TRBJ1-5, with D tentatively TRBD1 (5 bases). V shed 0 bases and J shed 2 bases, with 9 bases lying between them. The CDR3 contains 15 residues. Germline V gene data show CDR1 as SGHRS and CDR2 as YFSETQ. CDR3: CASSLAGIGNQPQHF. The DNA for the CDR3 is TGCGCCAGCAGCTTGGCAGGGATTGGCAATCAGCCCCAGCATTTT.